Listed here are 26 T cell receptor beta chains from one sample, sequenced in a study of PD-1 blockade in classical Hodgkin lymphoma (dated by TCRdb to between 2020 and 2021). The protocol used for the library was the immunoSEQ multiplex PCR assay. TCRdb mirrors the immuneACCESS table, restricted to in-frame sequences. Some clones are absent from its copies; in checked studies, under half trace to an unresolved V gene, and the reason for the others is unknown. This sample is represented by roughly 92,000 clones; roughly 92% of them were singletons. Roughly 2.8% of the sample rests with the top ten. Sample time point, as interpreted from the label and publication: cycle 1 day 1 (C1D1), immediately before nivolumab initiation. All trial patients had relapsed after autologous stem cell transplantation, with cohorts A, B and C differing in prior brentuximab vedotin exposure. The sequenced sample was peripheral blood mononuclear cells (PBMCs), obtained at baseline. Receptors were obtained from a human donor with classical Hodgkin lymphoma.

The chain couples TRBV7-9 to TRBJ2-5, with D possibly being TRBD1 or TRBD2 (5 bases each). Germline-derived CDR1 and CDR2 are SEHNR and FQNEAQ (reference sequence). The CDR3 extends over 14 amino acids. Trimming took 5 bases from V and 2 from J, leaving 12 bases between them. The CDR3, as DNA: TGTGCCAGCAGCGGCCGGGACGGACAAGAGACCCAGTACTTC. This translates into CASSGRDGQETQYF.

The chain combines TRBV5-1 with TRBJ2-2; D is unclear. CDR1 and CDR2 from the germline V gene are SGHRS and YFSETQ. The CDR3 extends over 15 amino acids. Trimming cost V 0 bases and J 5 bases, with 11 bases left between them. The CDR3 reads CASSLARTSTGELFF. CDR3 DNA sequence: TGCGCCAGCAGCTTGGCCCGGACCAGTACCGGGGAGCTGTTTTTT.

As regards this clone: At one end the junction does not follow the germline gene, possibly because of a read error. The J gene is TRBJ1-2, the V gene TRBV30; no reliable D call. Germline CDR1 is GTSNPN and CDR2 is SVGIG (reference sequence). The CDR3 runs to 12 residues. The CDR3 bases are TGTGCCGGGAGTCCAGCAATCTATGGCTACACCTTC. Protein: CAGSPAIYGYTF. Supplemented by reference TRBV30 and TRBJ1-2, the full variable domain reads SQTIHQWPATLVQPVGSPLSLECTVEGTSNPNLYWYRQAAGRGLQLLFYSVGIGQISSEVPQNLSASRPQDRQFILSSKKLLLSDSGFYLCAGSPAIYGYTFGSGTRLTVV.

The CDR3, as DNA: TGTGCCAGCAGTTTATTTAAGACAGGGCCCTGGGACAGCAATCAGCCCCAGCATTTT. The encoded protein is CASSLFKTGPWDSNQPQHF. The rearrangement joins TRBV27 to TRBJ1-5; TRBD1 matches 7 bases. CDR1 is MNHEY, CDR2 SMNVEV, per germline (reference sequence). V was clipped by 1 base and J by 1 base; unmatched bases: 13. This CDR3 is built from 19 residues.

V is TRBV18 and J is TRBJ2-7, with a tentative D call TRBD2 (6 bases). The CDR3 is 13 amino acids. Germline V gene lookup returns CDR1 KGHSH and CDR2 LQKENI. Deletions cut 2 bases from V and 3 bases from J, with 8 bases between. CDR3 loop: CASSPRRGYEQYF. The CDR3 DNA is TGTGCCAGCTCACCAAGGAGGGGCTACGAGCAGTACTTC.

This clone was seen once. The rearrangement uses TRBV2 and TRBJ2-1; D possibly corresponds to TRBD2 (6 bases). Trimming removed 11 bases from V and 9 bases from J, with 14 bases in between. CDR3 size: 11 residues. Germline CDR1 is SNHLY and CDR2 is FYNNEI. The CDR3 region is CALITGGEQFF. The CDR3 DNA reads TGTGCCCTCATTACCGGGGGTGAGCAGTTCTTC.

V is TRBV13 and J is TRBJ2-1; D uncertain. Trimming removed 3 bases from V and 8 bases from J, with 11 bases in between. Germline values: CDR1 PRHDT, CDR2 FYEKMQ (reference sequence). The length of the CDR3 is 13 residues. Here the CDR3 DNA reads TGTGCCAGCAGCTTGGAGTACGTAGATGAGCAGTTCTTC. Amino acids: CASSLEYVDEQFF.

This clone has more than one count but fewer than ten. The CDR3 is CASRTGVNTEAFF. CDR3 nucleotide sequence: TGTGCCAGCAGAACAGGAGTGAACACTGAAGCTTTCTTT. The chain employs TRBV28 and TRBJ1-1; tentatively, D is TRBD1 (5 bases). The germline CDR1 and CDR2 sequences are MDHEN and SYDVKM. This CDR3 spans 13 amino acids. The V gene lost 6 bases and the J gene lost 0 bases, with 8 bases spanning the gap.

As to this clone: At the DNA level, this CDR3 is encoded by other sequences in the same sample as well. This chain joins TRBV30 and TRBJ2-7; possibly TRBD2 for D (5 bases). CDR1 is GTSNPN and CDR2 is SVGIG in the germline V gene (reference sequence). Trimming pared 3 bases from V and 3 bases from J, leaving 9 bases between. CDR3 length equals 12 residues. The CDR3 DNA reads TGTGCCTGGAGCCAAGAGGGCTACGAGCAGTACTTC. The encoded protein is CAWSQEGYEQYF.

The chain combines TRBV12-5 with TRBJ2-3; unclear D gene. CDR1 and CDR2 (germline): LGHNT, FRNRAP. The CDR3 has 15 residues. V was trimmed by 2 bases and J by 2 bases, leaving 11 bases between them. This chain's CDR3 is CASGLPQIHTDTQYF. As DNA, the CDR3 is TGTGCTAGTGGTTTGCCCCAAATTCACACAGATACGCAGTATTTT.

This chain joins TRBV7-9 and TRBJ2-7; D gene uncertain. The CDR3 spans 12 residues. V lost 4 bases, J lost 3 bases, and 7 bases lay in between. CDR1 and CDR2 (germline): SEHNR, FQNEAQ (reference sequence). Here the CDR3 reads CASSSGLYEQYF. The CDR3 coding sequence is TGTGCCAGCAGCTCGGGTCTCTACGAGCAGTACTTC.

This chain connects TRBV11-2 to TRBJ2-1; D tentatively fits TRBD1 or TRBD2 (6 bases each). The CDR3 extends over 14 amino acids. Germline CDR1 is SGHAT and CDR2 is FQNNGV. Trimming stripped 1 base from V and 10 bases from J, with 14 bases between. CDR3 protein: CASSLGLGGVEQFF. In DNA form, the CDR3 reads TGTGCCAGCAGCTTAGGACTAGGGGGAGTGGAGCAGTTCTTC.

The gene calls are TRBV7-9 and TRBJ2-6; 7 bases align to TRBD1. The CDR3 is 19 residues long. The junction had 13 bases not matched to a gene; V was cut back by 5 bases and J by 0 bases. CDR1 SEHNR and CDR2 FQNEAQ come from the germline V gene (reference sequence). The DNA for the CDR3 is TGTGCCAGCAGCCTCCCCGTGAGGGCAGGGGGCTCTGGGGCCAACGTCCTGACTTTC. It translates to CASSLPVRAGGSGANVLTF.

This clone came up once. The chain carries TRBV11-3 and TRBJ2-1; D perhaps matches TRBD1 (5 bases). Germline values: CDR1 SGHNT, CDR2 YENEEA. V lost 5 bases to trimming and J lost 6 bases, with 11 bases between them. The CDR3 is 13 residues long. The CDR3 here is CASSRGQVNEQFF. In DNA, the CDR3 is TGTGCCAGCAGCCGAGGACAAGTCAATGAGCAGTTCTTC.

The chain carries TRBV19 and TRBJ2-4; D possibly corresponds to TRBD2 (6 bases). Per the germline V gene, CDR1 is LNHDA and CDR2 is SQIVND (reference sequence). The CDR3 is made up of 14 amino acids. V was pared by 7 bases and J by 6 bases, with 16 bases between. The CDR3 coding sequence is TGTGCCAGTAACATCCCCGGGGGAGCAAACATTCAGTACTTC. It codes for CASNIPGGANIQYF.

The chain has TRBV29-1 and TRBJ2-3; no firm D call. CDR1 is SQVTM and CDR2 is ANQGSEA in the germline V gene. The CDR3 has 14 amino acids. The V end lost 2 bases, the J end lost 5 bases, and 14 bases lay between the germline ends. The CDR3 coding sequence is TGCAGCGTTGAAAGGGTCTTACTACGAGATACGCAGTATTTT. Its protein product is CSVERVLLRDTQYF.

V and J are TRBV19 and TRBJ1-1; no clear D gene. V was trimmed by 4 bases and J by 0 bases, leaving 9 bases between them. The CDR3 is made up of 14 amino acids. From germline, CDR1 is LNHDA and CDR2 SQIVND (reference sequence). CDR3 region: CASSKERLNTEAFF. The CDR3 nucleotides read TGTGCCAGTAGTAAGGAACGTTTGAACACTGAAGCTTTCTTT.

The CDR3 protein is CASSLAARRDETQYF. CDR3 nucleotides: TGTGCCAGCAGCTTAGCAGCACGGAGGGATGAGACCCAGTACTTC. The chain links TRBV7-6 to TRBJ2-5; D is perhaps TRBD2 (6 bases). Trimming removed 0 bases at V and 5 bases at J, with 13 bases between. Germline loops: CDR1 SGHVS, CDR2 FNYEAQ. The CDR3 contains 15 residues.

The chain carries TRBV10-3 and TRBJ1-1, with 7 nucleotides matching TRBD1. J was trimmed by 8 bases and V by 5 bases; bases with no gene match: 5. Germline CDR1 is ENHRY and CDR2 is SYGVKD. The length of the CDR3 is 12 residues. CDR3 coding DNA: TGTGCCATCAGTCAGGGGGTATCGGAAGCTTTCTTT. Protein sequence: CAISQGVSEAFF.

Comments on this clone: Other DNA sequences within the sample encode an identical CDR3. This chain joins TRBV28 and TRBJ1-2; D unclear. There are 14 residues in the CDR3. CDR1 MDHEN and CDR2 SYDVKM come from the germline V gene. The germline V and J ends were trimmed by 2 bases and 4 bases, with 11 bases remaining between them. This CDR3 reads CASSLIRGSYGYTF. In DNA form, the CDR3 reads TGTGCCAGCAGTTTAATCAGAGGGAGCTATGGCTACACCTTC.

The DNA of the CDR3 is TGCAGCGTTGCTACAGGGACTAACTATGGCTACACCTTC. It specifies CSVATGTNYGYTF. The V call is TRBV29-1, the J call TRBJ1-2; D is possibly TRBD1 (6 bases). The V gene lost 4 bases and the J gene lost 0 bases, with 9 bases spanning the gap. This CDR3 contains 13 residues. Germline lookup yields CDR1 SQVTM and CDR2 ANQGSEA.

The chain has TRBV27 and TRBJ2-3; 9 bases fit TRBD1. Per germline, CDR1 MNHEY and CDR2 SMNVEV (reference sequence). Unmatched junction bases numbered 14, after V lost 4 bases and J lost 0 bases. The CDR3 spans 19 residues. CDR3 amino acids: CASSSQGTGIFTSTDTQYF. The CDR3 nucleotides read TGTGCCAGCAGTTCCCAAGGGACAGGGATTTTTACTAGCACAGATACGCAGTATTTT.

This clone occurred a few times. This rearrangement joins TRBV5-1 to TRBJ1-3, with D perhaps matching TRBD1 (5 bases). V lost 7 bases and J 0 bases, leaving 14 bases between the germline ends. This CDR3 has 15 amino acids. The V gene's germline CDR1 is SGHRS and CDR2 YFSETQ. CDR3 region: CASSSDGHSGNTIYF. The DNA of the CDR3 is TGCGCCAGCTCCTCTGACGGACACTCTGGAAACACCATATATTTT.

This clone was seen a single time. V and J are TRBV4-1 and TRBJ2-3, with TRBD1 matching over 9 bases. V shed 3 bases, J shed 3 bases, and the junction held 7 bases outside the gene matches. CDR3 size: 16 residues. CDR1 is MGHRA, CDR2 YSYEKL, per germline. CDR3 residues: CASSQGLGQGTDTQYF. The CDR3 DNA reads as TGCGCCAGCAGCCAGGGACTCGGACAGGGGACAGATACGCAGTATTTT.

The V and J genes are TRBV25-1 and TRBJ1-4, with D unclear. The CDR3 covers 15 residues. Germline CDR1 is MGHDK and CDR2 is SYGVNS. With 7 bases removed from V and 5 bases from J, the gap between germline ends came to 17 bases. The CDR3 here is CASTALLGSNEKLFF. CDR3 coding DNA: TGTGCCAGCACTGCTTTACTCGGGTCGAATGAAAAACTGTTTTTT.

V gene TRBV11-2 combines with J gene TRBJ2-7, with 12 bases matching TRBD1. Unmatched junction bases numbered 8, after V lost 2 bases and J lost 6 bases. The germline V gene encodes CDR1 SGHAT and CDR2 FQNNGV. This CDR3 has 16 amino acids. CDR3 bases: TGTGCCAGCAGCTTAAACTCGGGACAGGGGGCAGGCGAGCAGTACTTC. Its protein is CASSLNSGQGAGEQYF.